This T cell receptor beta chain derives from a study of cytomegalovirus exposure and HLA in healthy donors. CDR3 length: 17 residues. Germline V gene lookup returns CDR1 GTSNPN and CDR2 SVGIG (reference sequence). Unmatched junction bases numbered 13, after V lost 3 bases and J lost 6 bases. On this clone itself: Its antigen is undetermined.

The study ran its PCR with 60 Vbeta and 13 Jbeta primers. Some clones are missing from TCRdb's copy, which holds only in-frame ones; the method was immunoSEQ multiplex PCR. The table has about 170,000 clones, 55% to 75% seen once. Study results and caveats: Versus the approximately 720-donor mean, an Asian-associated ancestry cluster reportedly showed fewer N-insertions in a later analysis. Later analysis identified a missense DCLRE1C variant that was linked to TCR beta V- and J-gene trimming. CMV serostatus was the sole immune exposure data available.

What was sequenced was PBMCs. This TCR was recovered from a human donor in good health. The chain joins TRBV30 to TRBJ1-6; 8 bases fit TRBD1. The DNA of the CDR3 is TGTGCCTGGAGGCAGGAACGGACAGGGATGAGTAATTCACCCCTCCACTTT. Encoded protein: CAWRQERTGMSNSPLHF.